The sequence of this TCR beta chain was determined in a study of shared clonotypes between healthy human individuals. At the level of the study: CD4 naive and CD4 memory each took three plates per donor, while CD8 naive took two and CD8 memory one. General study findings and limits: The genetic and exposure-history diversity represented was limited by few donors. Sharing across four donors was highest in naive CD4 (roughly 5%) and lowest in memory CD8 (around 0.4%).

Original analysis: Because ImmunoSEQ provided only junction sequences with no quality scores, the filtering differed. Assay: immunoSEQ multiplex PCR; the TCRdb copy retains only in-frame clones and omits some. V and J calls and clone size are those listed in that table; D and trimming were worked out from the DNA. The sample carries around 1 million clones, 70% to 85% recorded once. Trimming removed 4 bases at V and 7 bases at J, with 17 bases between. Germline V gene sequence: CDR1 SGHKS, CDR2 YYEKEE (reference sequence). CDR3 length: 14 amino acids. As for this clone: The antigen remains undetermined.

The rearrangement links TRBV5-5 to TRBJ1-2; D is possibly TRBD1 (6 bases). The TCR was taken from a man aged 18 to 30 in good health. What was sequenced was memory CD4+ T cells sorted from blood. Subset reported: CD45RA-negative fraction. The CDR3 bases are TGTGCCAGCAGCATGGGTACAGGGATGGTTGGCTACACCTTC. Translating it yields CASSMGTGMVGYTF.